This T cell receptor beta chain emerged from a study of blood T cell repertoires in COVID-19. Looking at the study overall: Material from acute and convalescent COVID-19 was sourced from the United States, Italy and Spain. Sources were T cells, B-cell-depleted T cells, or PBMCs; the material itself was cDNA or gDNA.

V was trimmed by 6 bases and J by 3 bases, leaving 14 bases between them. The CDR3 extends over 14 amino acids. Germline loops: CDR1 ENHRY, CDR2 SYGVKD. Under the authors' procedure: Amplification of reference gene primers was used by the study to estimate nucleated cell counts. Here immunoSEQ multiplex PCR was the method, and the copy in TCRdb shows in-frame clones only, minus some. V and J calls plus clone size are reproduced from that table; the DNA served to infer D and trimming. The sample has around 48,000 clones, more than 75% seen once. This TCR was recovered from a man in his sixties with active or convalescent COVID-19. The J gene is TRBJ1-1, the V gene TRBV10-3; D unresolved. The sample taken for sequencing was peripheral blood. The CDR3 region has the DNA TGTGCCATCAGCGAGATTTCAGCGGACACTGAAGCTTTCTTT. Protein product: CAISEISADTEAFF.